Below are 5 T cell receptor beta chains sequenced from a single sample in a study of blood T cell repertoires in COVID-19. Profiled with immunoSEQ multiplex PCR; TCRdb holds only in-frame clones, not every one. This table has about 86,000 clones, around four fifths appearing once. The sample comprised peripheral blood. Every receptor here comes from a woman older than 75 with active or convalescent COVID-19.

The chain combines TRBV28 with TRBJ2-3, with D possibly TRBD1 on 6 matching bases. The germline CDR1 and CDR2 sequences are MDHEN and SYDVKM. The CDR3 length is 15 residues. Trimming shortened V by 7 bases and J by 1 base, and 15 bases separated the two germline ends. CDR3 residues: CASTGRAGGTDTQYF. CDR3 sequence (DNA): TGTGCCAGCACCGGCCGGGCAGGGGGCACAGATACGCAGTATTTT.

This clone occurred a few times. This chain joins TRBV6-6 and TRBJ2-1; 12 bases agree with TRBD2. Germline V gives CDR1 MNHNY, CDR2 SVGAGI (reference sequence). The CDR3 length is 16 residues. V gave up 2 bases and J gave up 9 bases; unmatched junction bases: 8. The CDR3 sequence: CASSYPSSGRGGEQFF. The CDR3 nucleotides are TGTGCCAGCAGTTACCCGTCTAGCGGGAGGGGAGGTGAGCAGTTCTTC.

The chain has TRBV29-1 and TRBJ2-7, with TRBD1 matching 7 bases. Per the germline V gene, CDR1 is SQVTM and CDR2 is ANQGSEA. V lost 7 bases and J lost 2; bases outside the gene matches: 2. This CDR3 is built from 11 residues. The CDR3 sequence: CSGGQTYEQYF. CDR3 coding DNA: TGCAGCGGGGGACAGACCTACGAGCAGTACTTC.

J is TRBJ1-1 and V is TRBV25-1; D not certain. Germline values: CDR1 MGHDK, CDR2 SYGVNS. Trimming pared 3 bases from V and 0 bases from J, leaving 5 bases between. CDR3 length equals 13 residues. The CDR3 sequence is CASSEQLNTEAFF. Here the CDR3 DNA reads TGTGCCAGCAGTGAGCAGTTGAACACTGAAGCTTTCTTT.

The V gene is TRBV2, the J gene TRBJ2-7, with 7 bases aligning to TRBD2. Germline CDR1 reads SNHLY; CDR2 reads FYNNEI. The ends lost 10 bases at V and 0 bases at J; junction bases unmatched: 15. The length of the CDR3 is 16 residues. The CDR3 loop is CATREDGSSFSYEQYF. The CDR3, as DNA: TGTGCCACCCGGGAGGACGGATCTTCTTTCTCCTACGAGCAGTACTTC.